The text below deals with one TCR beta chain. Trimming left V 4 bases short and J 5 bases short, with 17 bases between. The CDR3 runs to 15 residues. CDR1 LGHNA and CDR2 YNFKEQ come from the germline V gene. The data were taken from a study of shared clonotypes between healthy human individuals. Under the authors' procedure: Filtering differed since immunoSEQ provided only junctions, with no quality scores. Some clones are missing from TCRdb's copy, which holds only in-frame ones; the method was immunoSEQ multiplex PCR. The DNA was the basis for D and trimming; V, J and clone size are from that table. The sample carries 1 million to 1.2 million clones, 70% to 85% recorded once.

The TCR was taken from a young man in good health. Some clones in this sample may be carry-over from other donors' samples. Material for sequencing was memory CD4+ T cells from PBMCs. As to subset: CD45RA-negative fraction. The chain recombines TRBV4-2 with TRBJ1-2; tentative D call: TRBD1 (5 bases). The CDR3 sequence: CASSPRLGVGYGYTF. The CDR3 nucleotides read TGTGCCAGCAGCCCAAGGCTGGGGGTGGGATATGGCTACACCTTC.